This T cell receptor (beta chain) came from a study of blood T cell repertoires in COVID-19. As for the study in general: The samples span acute and convalescent COVID-19 from the United States, Italy and Spain. T cells, B-cell-depleted T cells, or PBMCs supplied cDNA or gDNA.

This clone came up once. Germline V gene lookup returns CDR1 MDHEN and CDR2 SYDVKM. There are 14 residues in the CDR3. Trimming removed 10 bases from V and 0 bases from J, with 13 bases in between. Enrolment of Seattle patients took place during active infection, and they were followed longitudinally. Per the authors' pipeline: Reference gene primer amplification in the assay estimated nucleated cell counts. The repertoire was sequenced with immunoSEQ multiplex PCR; TCRdb's copy has only in-frame clones and lacks some. That table furnishes V, J and clone size, whereas the DNA furnished D and trimming. Among some 270,000 clones listed, about four fifths were seen once.

This chain joins TRBV28 and TRBJ2-1, with a possible D match to TRBD1 (6 bases). The sequence was obtained from a person aged 65 to 85 with COVID-19, enrolled during active disease. The sequenced sample was peripheral blood. The chain's CDR3 is CAIQGGSSYNEQFF. CDR3 coding DNA: TGTGCCATCCAAGGGGGTAGCTCCTACAATGAGCAGTTCTTC.